This T cell receptor (beta chain) was sequenced for a study of T cell responses to AZD1222 COVID-19 vaccine (dated by TCRdb to the early 2020s). In the study overall: A total of 233 trial participants underwent TCR sequencing, of whom some 210 received two doses of AZD1222 and about 26 received two doses of the MenACWY control vaccine. Trial participants were enrolled into age subgroups of 18-55, 56-69 and 70-plus years, which contained 148, 28 and 57 TCR-sequenced participants, respectively.

The sample's time point label is to be understood as: about 28 days (+/-7) after the second vaccine dose. Because spike-specific TCR depth and breadth did not differ between the two schedules, AZD1222 recipients who got a second dose at roughly 4 weeks were pooled with those who got a second dose at roughly 12 weeks. Samples from vaccinated people were obtained from the UK trials COV001 and COV002, which included a single-blind randomized controlled phase 2/3 trial of AZD1222 (ChAdOx1 nCoV-19) in healthy adults. For TCRbeta chain sequencing, PBMC samples were collected from trial participants at day 0 and at day 28 after the second dose. Beyond this particular receptor, the publication reports: The 56-69-year group was small, and its depth increase did not reach significance, likely because of low power. Vaccine-associated CD4 TCRs spanned the whole spike protein, with dominant responses in regions 160-218 and 743-854. Because no day 14 peak-response samples were available, repertoires were characterized only after the peak T cell response. Most participants were white British and females outnumbered males, and the authors suggested that clonal diversity may have been underestimated. A significant rise in spike-specific TCR breadth and depth was observed after two AZD1222 doses relative to day 0 and relative to MenACWY recipients. Conclusions about previously exposed vaccinees were limited because only six or seven AZD1222 recipients were SARS-CoV-2 seropositive at baseline. Reportedly, close to half of the unique spike-specific TCRs recognized epitopes lying outside the regions that are mutated in the B.1.351 and B.1.1.7 variants.

Regarding this clone: The clone's antigen remains unknown. No much larger clone is present one base from it, and per-base qualities are unavailable.

The CDR3 regions of human TCRbeta chains were analyzed by immunosequencing. The original pipeline was this. TCRs in the repertoires were compared against a reference library of SARS-CoV-2-specific TCRs that had been generated with the MIRA antigen-specificity platform. Breadth meant the fraction of unique TCRs that were SARS-CoV-2-associated, whereas depth meant the fraction of total T cells that were SARS-CoV-2-associated. Using the MIRA data, each spike-specific TCR was assigned both to the spike region to which the TCR was reactive and to a CD4 or CD8 class. Log10-transformed breadth and depth values were compared by one-way ANOVA with Sidak's multiple comparisons tests. TCRdb holds this immuneACCESS table with in-frame rearrangements only. Some clones are missing; in checked studies, unresolved V genes explain under half, and the rest has no known cause. Clonal size and the V and J genes are those of that table, whereas D and trimming came from the DNA. This sample lists just under 90,000 clones; approximately 89% were detected once. The leading ten clones occupy approximately 5% of the sample.

The source of this sequence is an adult who received the AZD1222 COVID-19 vaccine. Sequenced here: peripheral blood, sampled 28 days after the second AZD1222 dose.

The sequence in DNA is TGTGCCAGCAGTTACTCGGGACAAAGGAGCAATCAGCCCCAGCATTTT. This codes for CASSYSGQRSNQPQHF. The V gene is TRBV6-2 or TRBV6-3 and the J gene is TRBJ1-5; tentative D gene TRBD1, with 6 bases matching. Measured from the cysteine to the phenylalanine, the CDR3 is 16 residues long. Just the 48-base CDR3 DNA is kept, in frame starting at base 1. V and J lose 0 bases and 1 base, and a span of 10 bases separates them. CDR1 and CDR2 are read off the germline V gene as MNHEY and SVGEGT.